This T cell receptor beta chain came from a study of CD8+CD57+ T cells in acquired aplastic anemia (dated by TCRdb to about 2018). As for the study more broadly: On average, sorted CD4+ and CD8+ cells yielded about 3 ug of extracted DNA, with a range of about 0.18 to 30 ug. Results and caveats for the whole study, not just this receptor: Patients and healthy controls showed no significant difference in CD8+ Simpson's diversity (P=0.060). Some 30 CD8+ CDR3 sequences were found to be shared between patients and controls, but these sequences appeared to be highly expressed in patients and within the immunodominant clones of the patients.

The study deep-sequenced TCR repertoires of sorted CD4+ and CD8+ blood T cells from severe aplastic anemia patients and healthy subjects. Ficoll-Paque density gradient centrifugation was used to isolate peripheral blood mononuclear cells. CD4+ and CD8+ T cells were sorted by FACS or magnetic beads before DNA extraction. According to the germline V gene, CDR1 reads SGHTS and CDR2 reads YDEGEE. Deletion took 9 bases off V and 5 bases off J, with a span of 17 bases between the germline ends. Taken from cysteine to phenylalanine, the CDR3 has 14 residues. Only the CDR3 DNA stays, 42 bases, in frame from base 1. This clonotype was found many times. There is no known antigen for this receptor. There are no base qualities to consult, and no much larger clone falls within one base. Genomic DNA was used as template for profiling of TCR beta VDJ combinations and CDR3 sequences. An Illumina HiSeq 2000 was the platform used for TCR repertoire sequencing. The authors processed their data as follows. TRBV/TRBJ rearrangement plots, CDR3 size and DJ length profiles, and Simpson's diversity index were used to evaluate the repertoires. Whichever DNA sequence was most abundant in the deep sequencing data was defined as the immunodominant clone. CDR3 amino acid sequences were screened for sharing across subjects and compared with published repertoires and the VDJdb database. The public reads were run again by TCRdb, first through fastp at Q25 and then through MiXCR, and only productive beta chains were kept. One record per CDR3 amino acid sequence lists the most common genes and DNA. TCRdb's processing, not the study's, gives the V and J calls here. The sample yields approximately 200,000 distinct CDR3 sequences; roughly 64% were counted once. Jointly, the top ten make up approximately 44% of the sample.

This TCR came from a human donor with severe aplastic anemia or a healthy control (not recorded which). Sequences were obtained from sorted CD4+, CD8+, or CD8+CD57+ T cells (not recorded which) from PBMCs. The rearranged chain carries TRBV5-8 and TRBJ2-2; the D gene cannot be resolved reliably. DNA sequence: TGTGCCACCCAGGCGGTGATAGTTACCGGGGAGCTGTTTTTT. It specifies CATQAVIVTGELFF.